A selection of T cell receptor beta chains follows, all from one sample in a study of T-cell reconstitution after alpha-beta-depleted transplantation in children. MiXCR, applied by TCRdb to the PCR reads, yields one record per CDR3 protein. The data contain hundreds of thousands of distinct CDR3 sequences, around 13% of them seen just once; the ten biggest clones take up about 0.79%. Material: PBMCs, obtained before TCRalphabeta/CD19-depleted stem cell transplant. The receptor source for this set is a girl under 10 years old with congenital amegakaryocytic thrombocytopenia, due to receive a stem cell transplant. Both conserved end residues are part of each CDR3. Only part of the rows carry a size: once, few, many, or a class if the clone is expanded.

CDR3 protein: CASSFRGNEQFF
clone size: many
V gene: TRBV5-5
J gene: TRBJ2-1

CDR3 protein: CASSLWVEQFF
clone size: many
V gene: TRBV28
J gene: TRBJ2-1

CDR3 protein: CASTLAPRLAGGRQYEQYF
clone size: -
V gene: TRBV7-2
J gene: TRBJ2-7

CDR3 protein: CASSPDRGAEKLFF
clone size: many
V gene: TRBV5-1
J gene: TRBJ1-4

CDR3 protein: CASSVPAGGYNEQFF
clone size: -
V gene: TRBV5-1
J gene: TRBJ2-1

CDR3 protein: CASSLADTGPEETQYF
clone size: -
V gene: TRBV7-6
J gene: TRBJ2-5

CDR3 protein: CASTGGKRRNTGELFF
clone size: -
V gene: TRBV19
J gene: TRBJ2-2

CDR3 protein: CASSLARLVLDTQYF
clone size: -
V gene: TRBV5-1
J gene: TRBJ2-3

CDR3 protein: CSVVAMGEKLFF
clone size: many
V gene: TRBV29-1
J gene: TRBJ1-4

CDR3 protein: CASSRRLYEQYF
clone size: few
V gene: TRBV28
J gene: TRBJ2-7

CDR3 protein: CSVESGLTYNEQFF
clone size: many
V gene: TRBV29-1
J gene: TRBJ2-1

CDR3 protein: CASSQEGRQTFSHEQYF
clone size: few
V gene: TRBV4-1
J gene: TRBJ2-7

CDR3 protein: CASSLAQDRPQYGYTF
clone size: -
V gene: TRBV7-9
J gene: TRBJ1-2

CDR3 protein: CRAKGAMNTEAFF
clone size: few
V gene: TRBV20-1
J gene: TRBJ1-1

CDR3 protein: CASKVGLAGIPGELFF
clone size: -
V gene: TRBV27
J gene: TRBJ2-2

CDR3 protein: CASSPPGRDGYTF
clone size: many
V gene: TRBV6-5
J gene: TRBJ1-2

CDR3 protein: CASRPEQFF
clone size: many
V gene: TRBV11-2
J gene: TRBJ2-1

CDR3 protein: CASSWTGGRDEQFF
clone size: few
V gene: TRBV5-1
J gene: TRBJ2-1

CDR3 protein: CASSWTGGVGQPQHF
clone size: few
V gene: TRBV12-3/TRBV12-4
J gene: TRBJ1-5

CDR3 protein: CSAPRASPFSYEQYF
clone size: many
V gene: TRBV20-1
J gene: TRBJ2-7

CDR3 protein: CASSPGRGLQANTGELFF
clone size: -
V gene: TRBV12-3/TRBV12-4
J gene: TRBJ2-2

CDR3 protein: CSAPRQGQETQYF
clone size: few
V gene: TRBV20-1
J gene: TRBJ2-5

CDR3 protein: CATAVGATSTDTQYF
clone size: many
V gene: TRBV24-1
J gene: TRBJ2-3

CDR3 protein: CASSPPGYLTDTQYF
clone size: -
V gene: TRBV18
J gene: TRBJ2-3

CDR3 protein: CAKSRGQNTEAFF
clone size: few
V gene: TRBV2
J gene: TRBJ1-1

CDR3 protein: CAISVEIFNTQYF
clone size: -
V gene: TRBV10-3
J gene: TRBJ2-3

CDR3 protein: CSADVAATEAFF
clone size: few
V gene: TRBV20-1
J gene: TRBJ1-1

CDR3 protein: CASSVSSGSGANVLTF
clone size: -
V gene: TRBV27
J gene: TRBJ2-6

CDR3 protein: CSASPLLAGVGEQFF
clone size: many
V gene: TRBV20-1
J gene: TRBJ2-1

CDR3 protein: CASLRDRAYNEQFF
clone size: many
V gene: TRBV7-2
J gene: TRBJ2-1

CDR3 protein: CASSLTPSSGSYNEQLF
clone size: -
V gene: TRBV7-6
J gene: TRBJ2-1

CDR3 protein: CASSMGLGGNIQYF
clone size: -
V gene: TRBV19
J gene: TRBJ2-4

CDR3 protein: CSASARGRADTQYF
clone size: -
V gene: TRBV20-1
J gene: TRBJ2-3

CDR3 protein: CASSFRQTQNTEAFF
clone size: many
V gene: TRBV11-1
J gene: TRBJ1-1

CDR3 protein: CASSLTSGSRREQFF
clone size: -
V gene: TRBV5-1
J gene: TRBJ2-1

CDR3 protein: CASSFIPYPAVEQFF
clone size: few
V gene: TRBV5-6
J gene: TRBJ2-1

CDR3 protein: CASSFVLAGGGKFF
clone size: -
V gene: TRBV13
J gene: TRBJ2-1

CDR3 protein: CASSVRFGETQYF
clone size: few
V gene: TRBV9
J gene: TRBJ2-5

CDR3 protein: CSAPDASDAVTDTQYF
clone size: -
V gene: TRBV20-1
J gene: TRBJ2-3

CDR3 protein: CASSWASGSSYEQYF
clone size: many
V gene: TRBV5-1
J gene: TRBJ2-7

CDR3 protein: CASSQWKSGRGQFF
clone size: -
V gene: TRBV4-1
J gene: TRBJ2-1

CDR3 protein: CASSFPAGGRRDTQYF
clone size: few
V gene: TRBV7-8
J gene: TRBJ2-3

CDR3 protein: CASSQKYEQYF
clone size: few
V gene: TRBV28
J gene: TRBJ2-7

CDR3 protein: CASSGYDANYGYTF
clone size: -
V gene: TRBV27
J gene: TRBJ1-2

CDR3 protein: CASSLRGLAGYNEQFF
clone size: many
V gene: TRBV5-6
J gene: TRBJ2-1

CDR3 protein: CAISIGASTGELFF
clone size: many
V gene: TRBV10-3
J gene: TRBJ2-2

CDR3 protein: CASSLGEGPSSGNTIYF
clone size: -
V gene: TRBV7-6
J gene: TRBJ1-3

CDR3 protein: CSARGSSKEKLFF
clone size: many
V gene: TRBV20-1
J gene: TRBJ1-4

CDR3 protein: CSVVGRGTNYGYTF
clone size: few
V gene: TRBV29-1
J gene: TRBJ1-2

CDR3 protein: CASSSWLAKNIQYF
clone size: -
V gene: TRBV2
J gene: TRBJ2-4

CDR3 protein: CSAAEPGGRPGELFF
clone size: -
V gene: TRBV20-1
J gene: TRBJ2-2

CDR3 protein: CASSLELPGLAGSYNEQFF
clone size: -
V gene: TRBV5-1
J gene: TRBJ2-1

CDR3 protein: CASSFNGINTGELFF
clone size: -
V gene: TRBV28
J gene: TRBJ2-2